Below, 7 T cell receptor beta chains from the same sample are listed, as sequenced in a study of blood T cell repertoires in COVID-19 (dated by TCRdb to the early 2020s). The library was made by the immunoSEQ multiplex PCR assay. In TCRdb, the immuneACCESS table is reduced to in-frame sequences with V and J assigned. These tables do not hold every clone; where another copy was compared, an unresolved V gene accounts for under half, and the others remain unexplained. Present in this sample are about 190,000 clones, 88% of which were seen just once. In total, the top ten clones hold approximately 4% of the sample. Sequencing used peripheral blood. The receptors originated from a woman aged 25-40 years with acute or convalescent COVID-19.

The rearrangement uses TRBV12-3 or TRBV12-4 and TRBJ1-1; D is possibly TRBD1 (5 bases). Trimming left V 5 bases short and J 9 bases short, with 13 bases between. The CDR3 sequence is 12 residues long. This CDR3 is CASSTLRQKAFF. DNA for the CDR3: TGTGCCAGCAGTACTCTTCGACAGAAAGCTTTCTTT.

This clone was seen once. The chain uses TRBV28 and TRBJ2-6; D is unclear. The CDR3 totals 14 residues. Trimming took off 7 bases at V and 2 bases at J, with 9 bases between the two ends. CDR1 MDHEN and CDR2 SYDVKM come from the germline V gene. The CDR3 region has the DNA TGTGCCAGCACCCAAACGGCTGGGGCCAACGTCCTGACTTTC. This encodes CASTQTAGANVLTF.

The chain is built from TRBV7-2 and TRBJ2-1; 9 nucleotides agree with TRBD2. This CDR3 is built from 15 residues. Trimming removed 5 bases from V and 6 bases from J; junction bases left unmatched: 8. Germline V gives CDR1 SGHTA, CDR2 FQGNSA. The CDR3 nucleotides read TGTGCCAGCAGCCTCAGCTTGCGGGGGGGCAATGAGCAGTTCTTC. Translation: CASSLSLRGGNEQFF.

J is TRBJ1-1 and V is TRBV5-1; D uncertain. The CDR3 totals 14 residues. Trimming took 4 bases from V and 6 from J, leaving 16 bases between them. Germline V lookup: CDR1 SGHRS, CDR2 YFSETQ. The CDR3 DNA sequence: TGCGCCAGCAGCCCGGGAGTCGGAGGCGCTGAAGCTTTCTTT. It translates to CASSPGVGGAEAFF.

V gene TRBV7-9 combines with J gene TRBJ2-3, with a tentative D call TRBD2 (5 bases). The germline gives CDR1 SEHNR, CDR2 FQNEAQ (reference sequence). CDR3 size: 12 residues. V was shortened by 11 bases and J by 2 bases, with 11 bases between the two germline ends. The CDR3 DNA reads TGTGCCGGAGGAGTAGTCACAGATACGCAGTATTTT. Its translation is CAGGVVTDTQYF. Full variable domain (rest looked up from reference TRBV7-9 and TRBJ2-3): DTGVSQNPRHKITKRGQNVTFRCDPISEHNRLYWYRQTLGQGPEFLTYFQNEAQLEKSRLLSDRFSAERPKGSFSTLEIQRTEQGDSAMYLCAGGVVTDTQYFGPGTRLTVL.

The chain carries TRBV28 and TRBJ2-2; a possible D gene is TRBD2 (7 bases). V was pared by 7 bases and J by 0 bases, with 12 bases between. The CDR3 is made up of 15 amino acids. The germline CDR1 and CDR2 sequences are MDHEN and SYDVKM. CDR3: CASTPGGPNTGELFF. The CDR3 nucleotides read TGTGCCAGCACCCCGGGGGGCCCGAACACCGGGGAGCTGTTTTTT.

This clone was found a few times. V and J are TRBV6-5 and TRBJ1-5, with 7 bases matching TRBD1. With V trimmed by 6 bases and J by 4 bases, 9 bases remained unmatched. The CDR3 totals 15 residues. Per the germline V gene, CDR1 is MNHEY and CDR2 is SVGAGI. The CDR3 DNA follows: TGTGCCAGCAGGAGACAGGGTAGTAGGAATCAGCCCCAGCATTTT. Its translation is CASRRQGSRNQPQHF.